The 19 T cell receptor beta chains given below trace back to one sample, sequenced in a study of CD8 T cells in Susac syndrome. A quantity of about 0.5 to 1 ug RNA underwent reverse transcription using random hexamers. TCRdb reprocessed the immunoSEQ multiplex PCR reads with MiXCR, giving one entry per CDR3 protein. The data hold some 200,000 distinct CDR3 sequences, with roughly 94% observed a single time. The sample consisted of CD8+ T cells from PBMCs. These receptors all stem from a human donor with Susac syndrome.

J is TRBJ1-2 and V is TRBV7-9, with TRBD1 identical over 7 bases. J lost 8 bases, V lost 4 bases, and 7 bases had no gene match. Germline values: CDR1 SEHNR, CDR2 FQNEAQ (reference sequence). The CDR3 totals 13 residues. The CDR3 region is CASSSDRFRGYTF. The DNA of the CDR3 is TGTGCCAGCAGCTCGGACAGGTTTAGAGGCTACACCTTC. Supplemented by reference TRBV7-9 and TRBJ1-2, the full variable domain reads DTGVSQNPRHKITKRGQNVTFRCDPISEHNRLYWYRQTLGQGPEFLTYFQNEAQLEKSRLLSDRFSAERPKGSFSTLEIQRTEQGDSAMYLCASSSDRFRGYTFGSGTRLTVV.

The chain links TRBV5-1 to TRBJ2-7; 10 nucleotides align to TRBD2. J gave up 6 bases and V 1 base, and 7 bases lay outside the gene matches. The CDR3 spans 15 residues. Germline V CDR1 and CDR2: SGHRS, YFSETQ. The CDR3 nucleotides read TGCGCCAGCAGCTTGTTTGAGCGGGGGGGCGCCGAGCAGTACTTC. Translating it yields CASSLFERGGAEQYF.

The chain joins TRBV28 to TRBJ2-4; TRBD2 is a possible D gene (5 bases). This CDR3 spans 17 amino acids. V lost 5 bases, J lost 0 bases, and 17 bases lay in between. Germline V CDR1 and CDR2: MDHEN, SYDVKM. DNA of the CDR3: TGTGCCAGCAGTCCTCCGAGGGAGTTTTTAGCCAAAAACATTCAGTACTTC. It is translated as CASSPPREFLAKNIQYF.

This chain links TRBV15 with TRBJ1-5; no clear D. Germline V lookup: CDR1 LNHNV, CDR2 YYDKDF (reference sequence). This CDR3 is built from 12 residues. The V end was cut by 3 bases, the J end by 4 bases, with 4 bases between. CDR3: CATSSLNQPQHF. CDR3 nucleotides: TGTGCCACCAGCAGCTTAAATCAGCCCCAGCATTTT.

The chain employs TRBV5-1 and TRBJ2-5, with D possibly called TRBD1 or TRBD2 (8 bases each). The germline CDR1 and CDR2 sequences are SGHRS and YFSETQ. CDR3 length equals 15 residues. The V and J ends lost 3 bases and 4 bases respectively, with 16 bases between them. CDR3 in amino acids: CASSWTGTRGETQYF. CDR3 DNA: TGCGCCAGCAGCTGGACAGGGACTAGAGGAGAGACCCAGTACTTC.

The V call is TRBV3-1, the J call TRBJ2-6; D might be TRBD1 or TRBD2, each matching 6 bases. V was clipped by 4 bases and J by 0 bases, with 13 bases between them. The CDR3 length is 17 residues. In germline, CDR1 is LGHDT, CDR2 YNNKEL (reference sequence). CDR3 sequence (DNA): TGTGCCAGCAGCCCTGAGGGGGGCGACTCTGGGGCCAACGTCCTGACTTTC. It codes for CASSPEGGDSGANVLTF.

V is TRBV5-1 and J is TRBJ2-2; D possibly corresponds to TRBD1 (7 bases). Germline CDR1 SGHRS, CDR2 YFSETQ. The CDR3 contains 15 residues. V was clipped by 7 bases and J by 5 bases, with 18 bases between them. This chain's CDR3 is CASGPGGGMTGELFF. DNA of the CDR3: TGCGCCAGCGGCCCCGGAGGGGGCATGACCGGGGAGCTGTTTTTT.

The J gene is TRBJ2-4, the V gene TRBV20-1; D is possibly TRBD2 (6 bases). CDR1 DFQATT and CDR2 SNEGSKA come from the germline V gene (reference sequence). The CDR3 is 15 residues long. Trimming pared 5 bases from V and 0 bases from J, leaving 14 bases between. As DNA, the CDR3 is TGCAGTGCTCCGGCGGGGCCCGTAGCCAAAAACATTCAGTACTTC. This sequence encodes CSAPAGPVAKNIQYF.

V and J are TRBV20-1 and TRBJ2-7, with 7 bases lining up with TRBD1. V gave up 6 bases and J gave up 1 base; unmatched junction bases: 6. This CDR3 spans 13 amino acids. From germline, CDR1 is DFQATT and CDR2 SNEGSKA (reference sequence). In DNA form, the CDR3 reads TGCAGTGCAAGGGGGACAGCTTCCTACGAGCAGTACTTC. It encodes CSARGTASYEQYF.

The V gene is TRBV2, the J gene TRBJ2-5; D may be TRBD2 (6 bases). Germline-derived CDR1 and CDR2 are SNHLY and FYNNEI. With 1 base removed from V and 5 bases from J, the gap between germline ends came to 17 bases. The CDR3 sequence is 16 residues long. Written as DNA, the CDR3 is TGTGCCAGCAGTGAAGGTGGCGGGGTACCGGTGGAGACCCAGTACTTC. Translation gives CASSEGGGVPVETQYF.

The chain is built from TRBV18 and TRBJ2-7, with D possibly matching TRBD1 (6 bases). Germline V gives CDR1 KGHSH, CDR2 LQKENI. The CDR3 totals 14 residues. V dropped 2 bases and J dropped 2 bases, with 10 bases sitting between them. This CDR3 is CASSPAAGAYEQYF. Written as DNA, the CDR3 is TGTGCCAGCTCACCAGCGGCAGGGGCCTACGAGCAGTACTTC.

CDR3 sequence reads: CAWNGNGDEQYF. The CDR3 nucleotides read TGTGCCTGGAATGGGAACGGGGACGAGCAGTACTTC. J is TRBJ2-7 and V is TRBV30, with TRBD2 as a possible D gene (5 bases). Trimming shortened V by 4 bases and J by 5 bases, and 12 bases separated the two germline ends. This CDR3 contains 12 residues. Germline V gives CDR1 GTSNPN, CDR2 SVGIG (reference sequence).

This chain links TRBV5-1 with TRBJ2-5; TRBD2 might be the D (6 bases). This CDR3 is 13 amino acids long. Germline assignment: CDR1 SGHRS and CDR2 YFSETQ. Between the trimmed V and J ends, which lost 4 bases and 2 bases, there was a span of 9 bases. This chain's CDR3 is CASSVREQETQYF. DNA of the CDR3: TGCGCCAGCAGCGTCCGGGAGCAAGAGACCCAGTACTTC.

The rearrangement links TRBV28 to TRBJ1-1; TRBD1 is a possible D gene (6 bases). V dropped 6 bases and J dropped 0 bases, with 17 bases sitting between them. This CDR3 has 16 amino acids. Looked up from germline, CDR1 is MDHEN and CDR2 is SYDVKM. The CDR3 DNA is TGTGCCAGCAGCTACAGGGTAAACACCATGAACACTGAAGCTTTCTTT. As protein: CASSYRVNTMNTEAFF.

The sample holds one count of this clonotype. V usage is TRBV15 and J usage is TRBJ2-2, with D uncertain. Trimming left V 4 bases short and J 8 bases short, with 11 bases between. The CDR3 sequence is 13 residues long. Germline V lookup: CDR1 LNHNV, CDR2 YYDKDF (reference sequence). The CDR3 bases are TGTGCCACCAGCATCGACCGGGCTGGGGAGCTGTTTTTT. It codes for CATSIDRAGELFF.

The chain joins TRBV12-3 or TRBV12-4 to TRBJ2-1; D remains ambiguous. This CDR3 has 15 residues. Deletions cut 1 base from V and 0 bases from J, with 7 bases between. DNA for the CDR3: TGTGCCAGCAGTTTAGAAGGACGCTCCTACAATGAGCAGTTCTTC. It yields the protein CASSLEGRSYNEQFF.

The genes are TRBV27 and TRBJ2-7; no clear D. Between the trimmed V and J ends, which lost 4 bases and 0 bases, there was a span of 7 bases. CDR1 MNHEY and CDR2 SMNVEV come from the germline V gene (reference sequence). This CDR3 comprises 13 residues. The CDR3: CASSWALSYEQYF. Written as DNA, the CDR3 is TGTGCCAGCAGTTGGGCGCTCTCCTACGAGCAGTACTTC.

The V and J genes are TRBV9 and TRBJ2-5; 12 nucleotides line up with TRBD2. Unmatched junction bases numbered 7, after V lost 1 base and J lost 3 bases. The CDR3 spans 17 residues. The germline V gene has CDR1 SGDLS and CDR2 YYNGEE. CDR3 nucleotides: TGTGCCAGCAGCGTACCCCTAGCGGGAGGGGACAAAGAGACCCAGTACTTC. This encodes CASSVPLAGGDKETQYF.

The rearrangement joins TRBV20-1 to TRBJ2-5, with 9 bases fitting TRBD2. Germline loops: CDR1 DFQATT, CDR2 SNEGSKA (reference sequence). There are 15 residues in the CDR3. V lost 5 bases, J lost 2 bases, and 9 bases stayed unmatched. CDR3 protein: CSAPGGRATQETQYF. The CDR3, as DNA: TGCAGTGCTCCAGGCGGGAGGGCGACACAAGAGACCCAGTACTTC.